This TCR beta chain was documented in a study of blood T cell repertoires in COVID-19. Overall study: Nucleic acid was either cDNA or gDNA, and it came from T cells, B-cell-depleted T cells, or PBMCs.

Assay used: immunoSEQ multiplex PCR; TCRdb lists only in-frame clones, some missing. The table has 110,000 to 150,000 clones, around 87% seen once. The origin of this receptor is a man between 60 and 70 years old who had recovered from COVID-19. What was sequenced was PBMCs or T cells enriched from blood (not recorded which).

In DNA, the CDR3 is TGTGCCACCAGCACGGCAGGTCCAACTAATGAAAAACTGTTTTTT. This encodes CATSTAGPTNEKLFF. The rearrangement links TRBV15 to TRBJ1-4; D gene ambiguous. V was trimmed by 4 bases and J by 0 bases, leaving 9 bases between them. Looked up from germline, CDR1 is LNHNV and CDR2 is YYDKDF (reference sequence). The CDR3 contains 15 residues.